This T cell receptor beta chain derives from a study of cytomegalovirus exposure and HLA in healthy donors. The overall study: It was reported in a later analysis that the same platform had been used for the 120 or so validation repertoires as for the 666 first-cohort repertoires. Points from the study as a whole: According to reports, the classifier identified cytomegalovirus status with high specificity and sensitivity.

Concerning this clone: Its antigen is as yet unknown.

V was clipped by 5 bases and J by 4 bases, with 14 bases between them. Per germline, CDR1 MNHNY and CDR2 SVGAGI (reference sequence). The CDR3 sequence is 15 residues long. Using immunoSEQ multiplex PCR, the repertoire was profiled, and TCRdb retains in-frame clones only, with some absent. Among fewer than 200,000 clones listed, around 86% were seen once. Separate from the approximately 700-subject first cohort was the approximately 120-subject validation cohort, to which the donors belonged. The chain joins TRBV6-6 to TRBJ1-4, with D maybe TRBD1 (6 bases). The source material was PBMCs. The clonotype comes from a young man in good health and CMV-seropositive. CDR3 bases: TGTGCCAGCAGTGGCCGGACAGAGGGTAATGAAAAACTGTTTTTT. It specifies CASSGRTEGNEKLFF.